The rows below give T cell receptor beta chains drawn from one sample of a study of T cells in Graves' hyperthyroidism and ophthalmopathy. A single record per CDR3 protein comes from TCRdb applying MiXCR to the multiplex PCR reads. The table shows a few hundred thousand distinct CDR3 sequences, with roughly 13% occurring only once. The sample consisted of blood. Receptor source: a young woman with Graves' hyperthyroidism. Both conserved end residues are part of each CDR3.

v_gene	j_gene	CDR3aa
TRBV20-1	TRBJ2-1	CSASRGPLLYNEQFF
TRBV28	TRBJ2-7	CASSLYGDEQYF
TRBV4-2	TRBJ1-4	CASSRTTNEKLFF
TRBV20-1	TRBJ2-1	CSARLAGVYNEQFF
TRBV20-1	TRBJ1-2	CSAMAREDGGYTF
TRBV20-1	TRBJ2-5	CSAILRDTQETQYF
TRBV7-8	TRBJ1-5	CASSLETGSGPQHF
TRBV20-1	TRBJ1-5	CSASVQGIRNQPQHF
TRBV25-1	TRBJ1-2	CASSESSGYGYTF
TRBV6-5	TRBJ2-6	CASSYSMVQGRSGANVLTF
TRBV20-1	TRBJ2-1	CSARDVSGSYYNEQFF
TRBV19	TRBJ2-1	CASSHGPNEQFF
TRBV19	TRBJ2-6	CATNSASGSGANVLTF
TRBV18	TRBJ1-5	CASSPRNQPQHF
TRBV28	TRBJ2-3	CASSSVLAGESDTQYF
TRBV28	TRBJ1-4	CASSHQGTATNEKLFF
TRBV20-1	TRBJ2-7	CSASIAGYYEQYF